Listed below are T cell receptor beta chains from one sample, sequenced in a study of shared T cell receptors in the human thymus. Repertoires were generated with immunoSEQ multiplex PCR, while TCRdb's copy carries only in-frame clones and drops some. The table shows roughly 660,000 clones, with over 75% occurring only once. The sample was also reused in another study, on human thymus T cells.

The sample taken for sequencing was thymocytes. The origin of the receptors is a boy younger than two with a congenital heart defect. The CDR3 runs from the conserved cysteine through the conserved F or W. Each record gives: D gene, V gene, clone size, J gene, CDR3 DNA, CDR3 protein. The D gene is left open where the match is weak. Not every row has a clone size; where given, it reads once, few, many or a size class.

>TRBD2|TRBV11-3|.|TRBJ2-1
TGTGCCAGCAGCCGTAGCGGGAGTTTAAGGAATGAGCAGTTCTTC
CASSRSGSLRNEQFF
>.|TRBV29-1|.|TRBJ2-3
TGCAGCGTTGCGACTAAGACCGGGACACGGTTCACAGATACGCAGTATTTT
CSVATKTGTRFTDTQYF
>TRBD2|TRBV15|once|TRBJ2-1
TGTGCCACCAGACCTAGCGGGAGGCCCAATGAGCAGTTCTTC
CATRPSGRPNEQFF
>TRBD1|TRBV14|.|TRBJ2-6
TGTGCCAGCAGCCAAGTGCATCCGGGACAGGGCTACTCTGGGGCCAACGTCCTGACTTTC
CASSQVHPGQGYSGANVLTF
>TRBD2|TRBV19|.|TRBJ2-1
TGTGCCAGTAGCGGGAGGGACTGGGGATCCTACAATGAGCAGTTCTTC
CASSGRDWGSYNEQFF
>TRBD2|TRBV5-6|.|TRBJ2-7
TGTGCCAGCACCACTAGCGGGAGGGCCTACGAGCAGTACTTC
CASTTSGRAYEQYF
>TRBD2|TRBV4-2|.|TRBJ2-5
TGTGCCAGCAGCCGGACTAGCGGGAAGGAGACCCAGTACTTC
CASSRTSGKETQYF
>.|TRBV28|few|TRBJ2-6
TGTGCCAGCAGTACGTACAGGTTCCCCCACGTCCTGACTTTC
CASSTYRFPHVLTF
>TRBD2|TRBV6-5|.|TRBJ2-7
TGTGCCAGCAGTTACGAGTCCCTAGCGGGGGCCTACGAGCAGTACTTC
CASSYESLAGAYEQYF
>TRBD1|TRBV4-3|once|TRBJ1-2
TGCGCCAGCAGCCAGGACAGGGCAATGGGCTATGGCTACACCTTC
CASSQDRAMGYGYTF
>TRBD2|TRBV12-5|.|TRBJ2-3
TGTGCTAGTGGTTTGGTATTGGGGACTAGCGGGAGGGCCGGCACAGATACGCAGTATTTT
CASGLVLGTSGRAGTDTQYF
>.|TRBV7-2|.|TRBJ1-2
TGTGCCAGCAGCTTCACCCCTCAGGGGCGAGGTAACTATGGCTACACCTTC
CASSFTPQGRGNYGYTF
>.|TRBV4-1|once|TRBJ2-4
TGCGCCAGCAGCCCTCGGGTTCGCGGAGTGGTAGACATTCAGTACTTC
CASSPRVRGVVDIQYF
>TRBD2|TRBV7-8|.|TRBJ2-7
TGTGCCACCGCCGGACTAGCTGCCTACGAGCAGTACTTC
CATAGLAAYEQYF
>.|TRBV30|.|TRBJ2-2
TGTGCCTGGAGCCGCACGGTCAGGGAGCTGTTTTTT
CAWSRTVRELFF
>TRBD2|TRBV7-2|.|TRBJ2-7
TGTGCCAGCAGCTTAATACTGACGGGAGGGGGTCACGAGCAGTACTTC
CASSLILTGGGHEQYF
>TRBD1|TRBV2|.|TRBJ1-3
TGTGCCAGCAGCCAGAGAGGGCAGGGGGCCTCGAGGACTGGAAACACCATATATTTT
CASSQRGQGASRTGNTIYF
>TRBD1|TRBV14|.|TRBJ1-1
TGTGCCAGCAGCCAACCCAGACAGGGAGGAAAGAACACTGAAGCTTTCTTT
CASSQPRQGGKNTEAFF
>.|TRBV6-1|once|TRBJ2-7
TGTGCCAGCGCTAGCAGCTCCTACGAGCAGTACTTC
CASASSSYEQYF
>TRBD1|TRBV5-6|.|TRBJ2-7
TGTGCCAGCAGCTTAGTACAGACAGGGGTGTTCGACGAGCAGTACTTC
CASSLVQTGVFDEQYF
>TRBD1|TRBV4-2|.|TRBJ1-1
TGTGCCAGCAGCCAAGAAACAGGGGGCGAGGGATTTAACACTGAAGCTTTCTTT
CASSQETGGEGFNTEAFF
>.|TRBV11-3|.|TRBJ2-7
TGTGCCAGCAGCTCCGGGGTGAACTACGAGCAGTACTTC
CASSSGVNYEQYF
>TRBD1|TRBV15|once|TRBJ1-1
TGTGCCACCAGCAGAGATTATGACAGGGCCCATCCGAACACTGAAGCTTTCTTT
CATSRDYDRAHPNTEAFF
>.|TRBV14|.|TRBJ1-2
TGTGCCAGCAGCCAACCCAATCGCAGGGGTAACTATGGCTACACCTTC
CASSQPNRRGNYGYTF
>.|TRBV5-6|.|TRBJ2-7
TGTGCCAGCAGTCTGGTCGGGGGACCTACCTACGAGCAGTACTTC
CASSLVGGPTYEQYF
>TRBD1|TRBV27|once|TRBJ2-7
TGTGCCAGCAGTTTTTCAGACAGGGGGGCCTACGAGCAGTACTTC
CASSFSDRGAYEQYF
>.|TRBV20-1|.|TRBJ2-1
TGCAGTGCTAGATTGTTCTATGAGCAGTTCTTC
CSARLFYEQFF
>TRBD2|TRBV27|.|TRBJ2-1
TGTGCCAGCAGTTTATGGCTAGCGGGCCGCTACAATGAGCAGTTCTTC
CASSLWLAGRYNEQFF
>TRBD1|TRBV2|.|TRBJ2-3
TGTGCCAGCAGGGGGGACAGGGGCACAGATACGCAGTATTTT
CASRGDRGTDTQYF
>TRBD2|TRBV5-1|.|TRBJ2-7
TGCGCCAGCAGCTTGGGCCTAGCGGGAGAGCCCTACGAGCAGTACTTC
CASSLGLAGEPYEQYF
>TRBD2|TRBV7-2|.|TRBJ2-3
TGTGCCAGCAGCCGCGGGAGTGAGGGCACAGATACGCAGTATTTT
CASSRGSEGTDTQYF
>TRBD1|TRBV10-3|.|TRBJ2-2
TGTGCCATCAGTGAGCCGACAGGGGGCCGGGACACCGGGGAGCTGTTTTTT
CAISEPTGGRDTGELFF
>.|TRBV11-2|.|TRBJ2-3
TGTGCCAGCAGCTTCAGGCGATGGCGGGACGGCACAGATACGCAGTATTTT
CASSFRRWRDGTDTQYF
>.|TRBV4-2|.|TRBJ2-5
TGTGCCAGCAGCCAAGATTATCGGCCCGGGGGTGCGAGGGAAGAGACCCAGTACTTC
CASSQDYRPGGAREETQYF
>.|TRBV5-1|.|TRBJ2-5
TGCGCCAGCAGCTTCGAAACCCCACAGCAAGAGACCCAGTACTTC
CASSFETPQQETQYF
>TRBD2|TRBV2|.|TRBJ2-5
TGTGCCAGCAGTGAAGCACGACTAGCCGGAGGGACCCAGTACTTC
CASSEARLAGGTQYF
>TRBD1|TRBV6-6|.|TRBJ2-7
TGTGCCAGCAGCTCGACATTGACAGGGGAATTGGCGGAGCAGTACTTC
CASSSTLTGELAEQYF
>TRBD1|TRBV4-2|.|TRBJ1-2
TGTGCCAGCAGCCATCCTCATACAGGGGACCATGGCTACACCTTC
CASSHPHTGDHGYTF
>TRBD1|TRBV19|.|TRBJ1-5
TGTGCCAGTGGACAGGGGACAGGAGGGGATCAGCCCCAGCATTTT
CASGQGTGGDQPQHF
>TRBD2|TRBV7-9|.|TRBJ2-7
TGTGCCAGCAGCCTTCTCTATCCGGGACTAGTGTACGAGCAGTACTTC
CASSLLYPGLVYEQYF
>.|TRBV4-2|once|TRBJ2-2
TGTGCCAGCAGCCAAGCTCCTCCCCGAGACAGAAGATCGAACACCGGGGAGCTGTTTTTT
CASSQAPPRDRRSNTGELFF
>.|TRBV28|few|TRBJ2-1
TGTGCCAGCACTATGGCAAGGGTGGGCGGGGCCCGATACAATGAGCAGTTCTTC
CASTMARVGGARYNEQFF
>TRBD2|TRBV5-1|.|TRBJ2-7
TGCGCCAGCAGCCCCGGGACTAGCGGGAACTACGAGCAGTACTTC
CASSPGTSGNYEQYF